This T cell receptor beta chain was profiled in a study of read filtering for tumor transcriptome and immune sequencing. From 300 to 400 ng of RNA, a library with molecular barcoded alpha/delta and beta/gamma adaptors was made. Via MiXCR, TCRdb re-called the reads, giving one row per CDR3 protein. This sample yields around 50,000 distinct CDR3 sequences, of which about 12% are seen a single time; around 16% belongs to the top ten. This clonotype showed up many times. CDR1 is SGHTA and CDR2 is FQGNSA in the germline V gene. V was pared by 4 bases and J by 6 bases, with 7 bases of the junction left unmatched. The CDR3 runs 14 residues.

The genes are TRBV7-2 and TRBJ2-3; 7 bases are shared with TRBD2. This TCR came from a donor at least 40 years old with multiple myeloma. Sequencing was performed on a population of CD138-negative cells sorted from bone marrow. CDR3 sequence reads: CASSWDSGGDTQYF. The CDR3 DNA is TGTGCCAGCAGCTGGGACTCGGGAGGCGATACGCAGTATTTT.